This T cell receptor beta chain originates from a study of T cell changes during pregnancy in multiple sclerosis. Assay used: immunoSEQ multiplex PCR; TCRdb lists only in-frame clones, some missing. The sample has over 50,000 clones, around nine tenths seen once. The germline V gene has CDR1 MDHEN and CDR2 SYDVKM. This CDR3 contains 16 residues. V was trimmed by 6 bases and J by 0 bases, leaving 15 bases between them. The sequences come from peripheral blood, collected in the third trimester of pregnancy. The genes are TRBV28 and TRBJ1-3; TRBD1 is a possible D gene (5 bases). The clonotype originates from a female donor in good health, enrolled as a control in a pregnancy study. The CDR3 DNA is TGTGCCAGCAGCCAAGGAGGGGCTACCTCTGGAAACACCATATATTTT. This encodes CASSQGGATSGNTIYF. Based on the CDR3 plus reference TRBV28 and TRBJ1-3, the full variable domain is DVKVTQSSRYLVKRTGEKVFLECVQDMDHENMFWYRQDPGLGLRLIYFSYDVKMKEKGDIPEGYSVSREKKERFSLILESASTNQTSMYLCASSQGGATSGNTIYFGEGSWLTVV.